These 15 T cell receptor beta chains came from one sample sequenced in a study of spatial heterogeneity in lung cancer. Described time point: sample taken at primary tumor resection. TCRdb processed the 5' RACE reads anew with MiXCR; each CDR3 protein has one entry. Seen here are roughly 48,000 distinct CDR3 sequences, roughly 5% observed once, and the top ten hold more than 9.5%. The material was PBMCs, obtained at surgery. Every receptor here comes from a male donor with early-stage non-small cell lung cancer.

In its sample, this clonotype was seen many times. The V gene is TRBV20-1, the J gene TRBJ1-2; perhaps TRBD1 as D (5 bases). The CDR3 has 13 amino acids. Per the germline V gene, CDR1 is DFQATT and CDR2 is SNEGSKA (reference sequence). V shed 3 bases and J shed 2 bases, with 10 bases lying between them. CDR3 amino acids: CSASLGQNYGYTF. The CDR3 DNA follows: TGCAGTGCTAGCCTGGGGCAGAACTATGGCTACACCTTC.

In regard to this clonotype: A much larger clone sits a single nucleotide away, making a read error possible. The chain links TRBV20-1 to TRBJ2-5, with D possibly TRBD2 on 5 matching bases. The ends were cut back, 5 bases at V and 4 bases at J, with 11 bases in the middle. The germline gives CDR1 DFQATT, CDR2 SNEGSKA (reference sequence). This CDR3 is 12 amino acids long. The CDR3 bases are TGCAGTGCTGTCTGGAGGTCAGAGACCCAGTACTTC. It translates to CSAVWRSETQYF.

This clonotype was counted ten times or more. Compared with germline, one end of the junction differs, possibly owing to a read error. CDR3 loop: CSARGGEDTEAFF. Here the CDR3 DNA reads TGCAGTGCAAGAGGGGGCGAGGACACTGAAGCTTTCTTT. The chain is built from TRBV20-1 and TRBJ1-1, with TRBD1 identical over 7 bases. This CDR3 contains 13 residues. CDR1 and CDR2 (germline): DFQATT, SNEGSKA (reference sequence).

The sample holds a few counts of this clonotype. CDR3 residues: CASSPGAGEAKKAQYF. The CDR3 nucleotides are TGTGCCAGCAGTCCCGGGGCAGGGGAGGCGAAAAAGGCCCAGTACTTC. V gene TRBV27 combines with J gene TRBJ2-5; D is tentatively TRBD1 or TRBD2 (6 bases each). V was pared by 5 bases and J by 9 bases, with 25 bases between. The CDR3 runs to 16 residues. Germline V gene data show CDR1 as MNHEY and CDR2 as SMNVEV (reference sequence).

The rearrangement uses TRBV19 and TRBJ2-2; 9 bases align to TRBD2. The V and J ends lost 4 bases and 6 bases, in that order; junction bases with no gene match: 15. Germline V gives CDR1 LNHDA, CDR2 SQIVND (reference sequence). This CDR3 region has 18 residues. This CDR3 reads CASSTRASGTAGAGELFF. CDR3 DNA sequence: TGTGCCAGTAGTACCCGGGCTAGCGGGACGGCTGGAGCCGGGGAGCTGTTTTTT. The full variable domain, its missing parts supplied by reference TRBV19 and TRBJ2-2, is DGGITQSPKYLFRKEGQNVTLSCEQNLNHDAMYWYRQDPGQGLRLIYYSQIVNDFQKGDIAEGYSVSREKKESFPLTVTSAQKNPTAFYLCASSTRASGTAGAGELFFGEGSRLTVL.

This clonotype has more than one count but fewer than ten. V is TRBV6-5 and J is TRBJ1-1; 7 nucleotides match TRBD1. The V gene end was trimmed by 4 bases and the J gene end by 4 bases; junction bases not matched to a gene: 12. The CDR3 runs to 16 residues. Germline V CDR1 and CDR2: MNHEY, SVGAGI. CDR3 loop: CASSFRDSRSSTEAFF. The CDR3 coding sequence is TGTGCCAGCAGTTTCCGGGACAGCCGTTCATCCACTGAAGCTTTCTTT.

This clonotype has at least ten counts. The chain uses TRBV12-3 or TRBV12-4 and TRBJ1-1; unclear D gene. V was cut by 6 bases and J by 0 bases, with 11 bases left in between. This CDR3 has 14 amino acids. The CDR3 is CASSLLTVNTEAFF. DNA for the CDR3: TGTGCCAGCAGCTTACTGACCGTGAACACTGAAGCTTTCTTT.

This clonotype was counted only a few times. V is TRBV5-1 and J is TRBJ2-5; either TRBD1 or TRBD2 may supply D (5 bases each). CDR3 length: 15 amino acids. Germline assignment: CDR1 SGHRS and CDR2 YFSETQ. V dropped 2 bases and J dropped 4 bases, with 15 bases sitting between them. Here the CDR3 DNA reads TGCGCCAGCAGCTTAGGGGACCAAGGGTCAGAGACCCAGTACTTC. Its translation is CASSLGDQGSETQYF.

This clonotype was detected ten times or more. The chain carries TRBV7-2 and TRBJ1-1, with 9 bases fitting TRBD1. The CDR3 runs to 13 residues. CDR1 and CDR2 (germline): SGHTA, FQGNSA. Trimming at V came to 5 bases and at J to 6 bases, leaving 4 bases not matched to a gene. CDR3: CASSQQGASEAFF. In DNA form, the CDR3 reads TGTGCCAGCAGCCAACAGGGGGCGTCTGAAGCTTTCTTT.

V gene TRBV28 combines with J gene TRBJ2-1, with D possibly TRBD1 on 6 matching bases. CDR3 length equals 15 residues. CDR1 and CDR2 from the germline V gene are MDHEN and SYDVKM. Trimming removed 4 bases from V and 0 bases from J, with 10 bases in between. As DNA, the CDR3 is TGTGCCAGCAGTTCAGGACAGATCTCCTACAATGAGCAGTTCTTC. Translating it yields CASSSGQISYNEQFF.

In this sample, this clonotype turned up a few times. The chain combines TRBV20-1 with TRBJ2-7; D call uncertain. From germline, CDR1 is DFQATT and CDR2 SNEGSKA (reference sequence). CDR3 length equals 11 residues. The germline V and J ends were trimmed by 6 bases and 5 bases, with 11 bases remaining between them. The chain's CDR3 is CSAARANEQYF. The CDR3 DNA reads TGCAGTGCCGCTAGGGCGAACGAGCAGTACTTC.

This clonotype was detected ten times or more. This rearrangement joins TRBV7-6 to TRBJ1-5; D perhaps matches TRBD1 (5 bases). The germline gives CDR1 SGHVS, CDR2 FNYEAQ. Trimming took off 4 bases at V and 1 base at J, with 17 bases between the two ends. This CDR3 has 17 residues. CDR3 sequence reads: CASSSVAGGLSNQPQHF. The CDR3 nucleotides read TGTGCCAGCAGCTCAGTGGCTGGGGGTTTGAGCAATCAGCCCCAGCATTTT.

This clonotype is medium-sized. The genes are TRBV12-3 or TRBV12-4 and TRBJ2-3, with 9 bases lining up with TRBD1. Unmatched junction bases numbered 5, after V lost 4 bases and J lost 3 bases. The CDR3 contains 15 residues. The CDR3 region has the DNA TGTGCCAGCAGTTCAGCCGGGACAGGGACAGATACGCAGTATTTT. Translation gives CASSSAGTGTDTQYF.

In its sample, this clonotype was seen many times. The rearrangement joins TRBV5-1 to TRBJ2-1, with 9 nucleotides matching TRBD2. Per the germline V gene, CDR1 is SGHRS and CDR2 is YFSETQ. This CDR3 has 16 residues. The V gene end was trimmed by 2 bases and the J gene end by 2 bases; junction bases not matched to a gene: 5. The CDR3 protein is CASSLTSGHTYNEQFF. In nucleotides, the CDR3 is TGCGCCAGCAGCTTAACTAGCGGGCATACCTACAATGAGCAGTTCTTC.

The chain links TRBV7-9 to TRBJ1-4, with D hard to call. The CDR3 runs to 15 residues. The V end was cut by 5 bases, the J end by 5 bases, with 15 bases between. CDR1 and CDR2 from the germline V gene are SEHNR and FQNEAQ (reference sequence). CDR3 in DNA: TGTGCCAGCAGCCCTGGGCGCGGGTTAAATGAAAAACTGTTTTTT. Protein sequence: CASSPGRGLNEKLFF.